These 25 T cell receptor beta chains were sequenced from one sample in a study of Ad26.COV2.S vaccination and SARS-CoV-2 variants. Clones were sequenced by immunoSEQ multiplex PCR, and TCRdb holds only the in-frame ones, with some missing. In the table there are about 330,000 clones, almost 90% of which are singletons. Treatment noted: approximately 18 received Ad26.COV2.S at low or high dose, single or two shots; several received placebo; per-sample allocation not given. The samples were gathered on day 63 after the first injection of vaccine or placebo. The material was peripheral blood, obtained in a trial of Ad26.COV2.S vaccine versus placebo. These receptors came from a person aged 18-60 years who received the Ad26.COV2.S COVID-19 vaccine or a placebo.

The chain is built from TRBV11-2 and TRBJ2-3, with D unresolved. The CDR3 covers 13 residues. Trimming took 1 base from V and 2 from J, leaving 4 bases between them. CDR1 and CDR2 (germline): SGHAT, FQNNGV. DNA of the CDR3: TGTGCCAGCAGCTTAGGGTACACAGATACGCAGTATTTT. It codes for CASSLGYTDTQYF.

The chain employs TRBV19 and TRBJ2-3, with D unresolved. Germline lookup yields CDR1 LNHDA and CDR2 SQIVND (reference sequence). V lost 2 bases to trimming and J lost 6 bases, with 9 bases between them. CDR3 length equals 13 residues. The CDR3 spells CASSITPPDTQYF. The CDR3 DNA follows: TGTGCCAGTAGTATAACGCCGCCGGATACGCAGTATTTT. The complete variable domain, with remaining parts taken from reference TRBV19 and TRBJ2-3, reads DGGITQSPKYLFRKEGQNVTLSCEQNLNHDAMYWYRQDPGQGLRLIYYSQIVNDFQKGDIAEGYSVSREKKESFPLTVTSAQKNPTAFYLCASSITPPDTQYFGPGTRLTVL.

This chain joins TRBV27 and TRBJ1-2; TRBD1 is a possible D gene (5 bases). The V and J ends lost 3 bases and 3 bases respectively, with 20 bases between them. Per the germline V gene, CDR1 is MNHEY and CDR2 is SMNVEV (reference sequence). The CDR3 length is 17 residues. CDR3 sequence (DNA): TGTGCCAGCAGTTTCAACCCTCTCGGGGGTCAACACTATGGCTACACCTTC. Translated: CASSFNPLGGQHYGYTF.

The V and J genes are TRBV29-1 and TRBJ2-2; 9 bases line up with TRBD1. CDR1 SQVTM and CDR2 ANQGSEA come from the germline V gene. This CDR3 spans 16 amino acids. Germline trimming cut 3 bases from V and 4 bases from J; bases unmatched to any gene: 9. The CDR3 loop reads CSVEISGGQGTGELFF. The CDR3 DNA sequence: TGCAGCGTTGAGATCTCCGGGGGACAGGGCACCGGGGAGCTGTTTTTT.

The chain carries TRBV2 and TRBJ1-6, with a possible D match to TRBD1 (5 bases). The CDR3 runs to 21 residues. The germline V and J ends were trimmed by 5 bases and 6 bases, with 32 bases remaining between them. CDR1 SNHLY and CDR2 FYNNEI come from the germline V gene. The CDR3 nucleotides are TGTGCCAGCAGTTTTAACCCGGGACTCCCCCGAGGTTACGCTTCTAATTCACCCCTCCACTTT. It yields the protein CASSFNPGLPRGYASNSPLHF.

This clone was detected only once. This chain uses TRBV2 with TRBJ2-7; 7 nucleotides align to TRBD1. Germline CDR1 is SNHLY and CDR2 is FYNNEI. V trimming: 6 bases; J trimming: 4 bases; junction bases outside the gene matches: 12. This CDR3 has 15 residues. This CDR3 reads CASSDAGTAKYEQYF. In DNA form, the CDR3 reads TGTGCCAGCAGCGACGCCGGGACAGCGAAGTACGAGCAGTACTTC. Using reference TRBV2 and TRBJ2-7 for the parts outside the CDR3, the full variable domain is EPEVTQTPSHQVTQMGQEVILRCVPISNHLYFYWYRQILGQKVEFLVSFYNNEISEKSEIFDDQFSVERPDGSNFTLKIRSTKLEDSAMYFCASSDAGTAKYEQYFGPGTRLTVT.

The V and J genes are TRBV9 and TRBJ1-1; 12 nucleotides line up with TRBD1. The CDR3 extends over 16 amino acids. From germline, CDR1 is SGDLS and CDR2 YYNGEE. J lost 6 bases, V lost 4 bases, and 10 bases had no gene match. The CDR3 DNA is TGTGCCAGCAGCCCCCAGGGACAGGGGGCGTCGGCTGAAGCTTTCTTT. It translates to CASSPQGQGASAEAFF.

This chain connects TRBV10-3 to TRBJ2-5, with D possibly called TRBD1 or TRBD2 (5 bases each). Germline V CDR1 and CDR2: ENHRY, SYGVKD. The V gene lost 4 bases and the J gene lost 5 bases, with 17 bases spanning the gap. The CDR3 has 15 amino acids. CDR3 protein: CAISGELEEGETQYF. The CDR3 DNA reads as TGTGCCATCAGTGGGGAACTAGAAGAGGGGGAGACCCAGTACTTC.

This chain connects TRBV6-5 to TRBJ2-7; TRBD1 agrees at 9 bases. CDR1 MNHEY and CDR2 SVGAGI come from the germline V gene. The V gene end was trimmed by 6 bases and the J gene end by 4 bases; junction bases not matched to a gene: 7. The CDR3 contains 14 residues. The CDR3 nucleotides are TGTGCCAGCAGCCCGGGACAGGGTGGATACGAGCAGTACTTC. This encodes CASSPGQGGYEQYF.

This clone was counted between two and nine times. The chain has TRBV6-4 and TRBJ2-1; D is undetermined. Germline loops: CDR1 MRHNA, CDR2 SNTAGT. Trimming shortened V by 0 bases and J by 10 bases, and 13 bases separated the two germline ends. There are 14 residues in the CDR3. CDR3 nucleotides: TGTGCCAGCAGTGACTCGGACGTCCCCAACGAGCAGTTCTTC. Residues: CASSDSDVPNEQFF.

V and J are TRBV7-2 and TRBJ1-5, with D uncertain. The V gene lost 1 base and the J gene lost 7 bases, with 11 bases spanning the gap. This CDR3 contains 14 residues. In germline, CDR1 is SGHTA, CDR2 FQGNSA. The CDR3 region has the DNA TGTGCCAGCAGCTTAGAGGGAGGCGGGCAGCCCCAGCATTTT. This codes for CASSLEGGGQPQHF.

The V gene is TRBV7-2, the J gene TRBJ1-1; the match to TRBD1 covers 7 bases. The CDR3 runs 15 residues. V was clipped by 7 bases and J by 1 base; unmatched bases: 9. Germline V gene sequence: CDR1 SGHTA, CDR2 FQGNSA. The CDR3 nucleotides are TGTGCCAGCAACCTAGACAGGGTAGGGAACACTGAAGCTTTCTTT. The encoded protein is CASNLDRVGNTEAFF. Full variable domain (outside the CDR3, taken from reference TRBV7-2 and TRBJ1-1): GAGVSQSPSNKVTEKGKDVELRCDPISGHTALYWYRQSLGQGLEFLIYFQGNSAPDKSGLPSDRFSAERTGGSVSTLTIQRTQQEDSAVYLCASNLDRVGNTEAFFGQGTRLTVV.

This clone was recorded once. The chain couples TRBV11-3 to TRBJ1-6; TRBD1 matches 9 bases. This CDR3 region has 16 residues. The germline CDR1 and CDR2 sequences are SGHNT and YENEEA. V lost 1 base to trimming and J lost 11 bases; unmatched junction nucleotides: 9. The CDR3 DNA is TGTGCCAGCAGCTTAGGGGGGGACAGGGCTCAGCCACCCCTCCACTTT. Protein product: CASSLGGDRAQPPLHF.

The rearrangement links TRBV5-1 to TRBJ2-1; 9 nucleotides match TRBD1. Trimming at V came to 4 bases and at J to 8 bases, leaving 7 bases not matched to a gene. Germline V lookup: CDR1 SGHRS, CDR2 YFSETQ. CDR3 size: 14 residues. CDR3 DNA: TGCGCCAGCAGCACCCGGGACAGGGTTGATGAGCAGTTCTTC. Protein product: CASSTRDRVDEQFF.

The chain employs TRBV25-1 and TRBJ1-1; weak D call: TRBD1 (5 bases). From germline, CDR1 is MGHDK and CDR2 SYGVNS. The length of the CDR3 is 13 residues. V lost 5 bases and J lost 4, with 11 bases in between. The CDR3 region has the DNA TGTGCCAGCAGTTGGGGGGGGGTCACTGAAGCTTTCTTT. It encodes CASSWGGVTEAFF.

CDR3 sequence: CASTLDRGDSPLHF. CDR3 sequence (DNA): TGTGCCAGTACCCTTGACAGGGGTGATTCACCCCTCCACTTT. J is TRBJ1-6 and V is TRBV19; TRBD1 agrees at 8 bases. The ends lost 7 bases at V and 8 bases at J; junction bases unmatched: 7. The CDR3 has 14 residues. Germline lookup yields CDR1 LNHDA and CDR2 SQIVND (reference sequence).

V and J are TRBV28 and TRBJ2-2; D remains unclear. V lost 10 bases to trimming and J lost 1 base, with 10 bases between them. The CDR3 extends over 13 amino acids. CDR1 and CDR2 from the germline V gene are MDHEN and SYDVKM. Here the CDR3 DNA reads TGTGCCATCCTACAGTTGAACACCGGGGAGCTGTTTTTT. Its protein product is CAILQLNTGELFF.

The chain is built from TRBV10-1 and TRBJ2-1; 16 nucleotides match TRBD2. The trim removed 5 bases at V and 11 bases at J, leaving 6 bases unmatched. The germline V gene has CDR1 WNHNN and CDR2 SYGVQD (reference sequence). This CDR3 has 15 amino acids. The CDR3, as DNA: TGCGCCAGCAGTTCCGGGACTAGCGGGAGGGCCCAGCAGTTCTTC. It yields the protein CASSSGTSGRAQQFF.

A single count supports this clone. The V gene is TRBV6-5, the J gene TRBJ1-1; 7 positions match TRBD1. The CDR3 is made up of 14 amino acids. The J segment lost 4 bases and the V segment lost 4 bases, leaving 6 bases of the junction unmatched. Germline CDR1 and CDR2: MNHEY and SVGAGI. CDR3 sequence: CASSFDRVSTEAFF. CDR3 coding DNA: TGTGCCAGCAGTTTCGACAGGGTGAGCACTGAAGCTTTCTTT.

V is TRBV5-1 and J is TRBJ1-2, with 9 bases aligning to TRBD1. After removal of 3 bases from V and 8 bases from J, the junction contained 5 bases not matched to a gene. The CDR3 totals 13 residues. The germline CDR1 and CDR2 sequences are SGHRS and YFSETQ. CDR3 bases: TGCGCCAGCAGCTCCCGGGACAGGGACGGCTACACCTTC. It translates to CASSSRDRDGYTF.

This chain uses TRBV18 with TRBJ2-3, with 14 positions matching TRBD2. Trimming at V came to 1 base and at J to 1 base, leaving 4 bases not matched to a gene. There are 18 residues in the CDR3. Germline lookup yields CDR1 KGHSH and CDR2 LQKENI. CDR3 sequence reads: CASSPRTSGRKGTDTQYF. The DNA for the CDR3 is TGTGCCAGCTCACCACGGACTAGCGGGAGGAAGGGCACAGATACGCAGTATTTT.

The table lists this clone with a count of one. The genes are TRBV5-1 and TRBJ2-5; no reliable D call. The V end was cut by 0 bases, the J end by 2 bases, with 11 bases between. Germline V CDR1 and CDR2: SGHRS, YFSETQ. The CDR3 is 15 amino acids. CDR3 sequence reads: CASSLVPRAQETQYF. The CDR3 coding sequence is TGCGCCAGCAGCTTGGTCCCTAGGGCGCAAGAGACCCAGTACTTC.

This clone was recorded once. The V and J genes are TRBV4-3 and TRBJ1-1; a weak D match, TRBD1 (6 bases). The germline CDR1 and CDR2 sequences are LGHNA and YSLEER. This CDR3 is built from 15 residues. Deletions cut 0 bases from V and 8 bases from J, with 16 bases between. CDR3 in amino acids: CASSQDPGAHKEAFF. As DNA, the CDR3 is TGCGCCAGCAGCCAAGACCCGGGGGCTCACAAAGAAGCTTTCTTT.

This chain joins TRBV10-1 and TRBJ1-6, with a weak D call TRBD1 (5 bases). Germline V gives CDR1 WNHNN, CDR2 SYGVQD (reference sequence). The CDR3 totals 15 residues. Trimming left V 3 bases short and J 9 bases short, with 15 bases between. Here the CDR3 reads CASSDHGQQTSPLHF. CDR3 nucleotides: TGCGCCAGCAGTGATCATGGACAACAAACTTCACCCCTCCACTTT.

This clone was counted a single time. The chain has TRBV28 and TRBJ2-2, with 7 bases that match TRBD1. The V gene end was trimmed by 5 bases and the J gene end by 2 bases; junction bases not matched to a gene: 5. Germline CDR1 and CDR2: MDHEN and SYDVKM. The CDR3 runs 15 residues. The CDR3 region has the DNA TGTGCCAGCAGTCTAGGGACAGTTAACACCGGGGAGCTGTTTTTT. Amino acid sequence: CASSLGTVNTGELFF.